The TCR beta chain under discussion was sequenced for a study of response to subunit inactivated influenza vaccine. Concerning this clonotype itself: Antigen specificity is unknown.

Using its own MiXCR run on the RT-PCR reads, TCRdb lists one record per CDR3 protein. The table shows around 500,000 distinct CDR3 sequences, with 11% occurring only once. Germline V gives CDR1 MGHRA, CDR2 YSYEKL. V lost 0 bases, J lost 5 bases, and 3 bases stayed unmatched. This CDR3 contains 15 residues. Study findings and constraints: That few new T cells are recruited by each seasonal influenza vaccination was the authors' suggestion.

The TCR originated in a man aged 50 to 59 who received an inactivated influenza vaccine. Sequenced material: PBMCs from blood, taken roughly 46 days after vaccination. The chain links TRBV4-1 to TRBJ1-4, with TRBD1 matching over 7 bases. For the CDR3, the DNA is TGCGCCAGCAGCCAAGATGTGACAGGGAATGAAAAACTGTTTTTT. Its protein is CASSQDVTGNEKLFF.